This TCR beta chain was profiled in a study of OX40 agonist ivuxolimab in advanced cancers. General notes on the study: Ivuxolimab was an agonistic, fully human IgG2 monoclonal antibody directed against OX40 (CD134), a costimulatory receptor. Intravenous ivuxolimab was administered to patients every 2 weeks at six dose levels: 0.01, 0.1, 0.3, 1.5, 3 and 10 mg/kg. Among the roughly 52 dose-escalation patients, around 19 had hepatocellular carcinoma, 15 or so melanoma, 9 renal cell carcinoma and 9 head and neck cancer. In the dose-escalation cohort, around four fifths of patients were male, and the mean age was approximately 60 years, with a range of roughly 23 to 85. Prior anti-PD-1, anti-PD-L1 or anti-CTLA-4 therapy was permitted, and checkpoint inhibitors had been received by 30% to 40% of dose-escalation patients. Partial responses were achieved by three dose-escalation patients, of whom one had hepatocellular carcinoma and two had cutaneous melanoma. The point of sequencing TCRbeta in the periphery was to test whether ivuxolimab changed TCR sequence diversity and drove clonal T-cell expansion. The paper covers the monotherapy dose-escalation part of the phase I ivuxolimab trial, which included N of about 51 patients.

Here is what the overall study found, with its caveats: Clonal expansion of both CD4+ and CD8+ blood T cells was observed from baseline to week 6 at doses 0.1 to 3.0 mg/kg. On average, CD8+ T cells showed more expanded clones than CD4+ T cells after ivuxolimab. Which antigens the clonally expanded peripheral T cells were specific for was not determined. In partial responders in the 0.1-3.0 mg/kg groups, normalized peripheral clonal expansion was found to be among the lowest, especially among CD8+ T cells. Low levels of normalized T-cell clonal expansion were also seen in some patients who did not respond.

The trial excluded patients who had a history of autoimmune disease or were on systemic immunosuppression. Peripheral blood for TCR sequencing was collected from all dose cohorts at baseline, on cycle 4 day 1, and on cycle 7 day 1. Samples came from an open-label, multicenter, first-in-human phase I dose-escalation trial of ivuxolimab. Adults with locally advanced or metastatic melanoma, renal cell, hepatocellular, or head and neck squamous cell carcinoma were enrolled in the trial. CD4+ and CD8+ T cells were sorted separately from peripheral blood before TCR sequencing. On this clone itself: What this receptor recognizes is not known. Base qualities are not recorded, but no much larger clone differs from it by a single base.

For sequencing of the TCRbeta CDR3 region, genomic DNA was extracted from the sorted cells. The immunoSEQ Assay was used to sequence the TCRbeta CDR3 regions. Entries here come from immuneACCESS through TCRdb and include only in-frame sequences with V and J called. Some clones fail to appear in such tables; in the studies checked, an unresolved V gene covers under half of the shortfall, and the cause of the remainder is unknown. This sample holds 65,000 or so clones; approximately 90% were observed only once. Jointly, the top ten make up over 2.5% of the sample. Looking up the germline V gene yields CDR1 MGHDK and CDR2 SYGVNS. The CDR3 runs 17 amino acids, cysteine and phenylalanine included. CDR3 DNA only is kept here, 51 bases in frame from base 1. V sheds 1 base and J sheds 4 bases, leaving 17 bases between their ends.

This TCR derives from an adult with an advanced solid tumor such as melanoma, head and neck, liver or kidney cancer. The chain is made from TRBV25-1 and TRBJ2-1; no D segment can be confidently identified. Source: CD4+ or CD8+ T cells sorted from blood, taken in a trial of the OX40 agonist ivuxolimab. The CDR3 loop reads CASSELSVAGVYNEQFF. The sequence in DNA is TGTGCCAGCAGTGAATTGTCGGTCGCAGGAGTTTACAATGAGCAGTTCTTC. Supplemented by the reference TRBV25-1 and TRBJ2-1 proteins around the CDR3, the complete variable domain is EADIYQTPRYLVIGTGKKITLECSQTMGHDKMYWYQQDPGMELHLIHYSYGVNSTEKGDLSSESTVSRIRTEHFPLTLESARPSHTSQYLCASSELSVAGVYNEQFFGPGTRLTVL.